Sequencing of this TCR beta chain was carried out in a study of T cell repertoires and leukemia-associated antigens. Background on the study: Each sample gave about 3.3 to 5.0 million effective reads.

The germline V gene encodes CDR1 SGHDT and CDR2 YYEEEE. CDR3 length: 18 residues. V lost 4 bases to trimming and J lost 3 bases; unmatched junction nucleotides: 13. Sample share makes this clonotype medium-sized. Its matching antigen is unknown. TCRdb called the 5' RACE reads again in MiXCR, with one record for every CDR3 protein. The table has 14,000 or so distinct CDR3 sequences, 35% to 45% seen once. The receptor's source is a female donor in good health. The material sequenced was CD3+ T cells sorted from blood and cultured. The chain links TRBV5-6 to TRBJ2-2; TRBD2 agrees at 9 bases. The CDR3 DNA follows: TGTGCCAGCAGCCTCCGTGGCGGGAGGGCCTATGACACCGGGGAGCTGTTTTTT. This translates into CASSLRGGRAYDTGELFF.